These T cell receptor beta chains were read from a single sample in a study of cytomegalovirus exposure and HLA in healthy donors. Clones were sequenced by immunoSEQ multiplex PCR, and TCRdb holds only the in-frame ones, with some missing. Its clone listing holds over 100,000 clones. The sample taken for sequencing was PBMCs. These receptors were collected from a man aged 40-55 years in good health and CMV-seropositive. The CDR3 runs from the conserved cysteine through the conserved F or W. Fields, in order: J gene, V gene, D gene, CDR3 protein, CDR3 DNA. D genes are given only for firm matches.

j_gene: TRBJ2-7; v_gene: TRBV6-5; d_gene: TRBD1; CDR3aa: CASSPTGTGSEQYF; CDR3nt: TGTGCCAGCAGTCCCACCGGGACAGGGTCCGAGCAGTACTTC
j_gene: TRBJ2-7; v_gene: TRBV19; d_gene: .; CDR3aa: CASSIEGGGQYEQYF; CDR3nt: TGTGCCAGTAGTATCGAGGGCGGGGGCCAGTACGAGCAGTACTTC
j_gene: TRBJ1-2; v_gene: TRBV7-9; d_gene: TRBD1; CDR3aa: CASSPDRGYGYTF; CDR3nt: TGTGCCAGCAGCCCCGACAGGGGCTATGGCTACACCTTC
j_gene: TRBJ1-4; v_gene: TRBV7-6; d_gene: .; CDR3aa: CASSLGSFNEKLFF; CDR3nt: TGTGCCAGCAGCTTAGGCAGTTTTAATGAAAAACTGTTTTTT
j_gene: TRBJ2-3; v_gene: TRBV5-4; d_gene: .; CDR3aa: CASSLDFAGTDTQYF; CDR3nt: TGTGCCAGCAGCTTGGACTTTGCGGGCACAGATACGCAGTATTTT
j_gene: TRBJ1-1; v_gene: TRBV19; d_gene: .; CDR3aa: CASMLQQWNTEAFF; CDR3nt: TGTGCCAGTATGTTACAACAGTGGAACACTGAAGCTTTCTTT
j_gene: TRBJ1-1; v_gene: TRBV19; d_gene: .; CDR3aa: CASSIVGRNTEAFF; CDR3nt: TGTGCCAGTAGTATAGTGGGCCGAAACACTGAAGCTTTCTTT
j_gene: TRBJ2-1; v_gene: TRBV5-1; d_gene: .; CDR3aa: CASSFRAGAGTQNEQFF; CDR3nt: TGCGCCAGCAGCTTTAGGGCTGGGGCCGGGACTCAAAATGAGCAGTTCTTC
j_gene: TRBJ1-1; v_gene: TRBV5-6; d_gene: TRBD1; CDR3aa: CASSLGDRNTEAFF; CDR3nt: TGTGCCAGCAGCTTGGGGGACAGGAACACTGAAGCTTTCTTT
j_gene: TRBJ2-7; v_gene: TRBV27; d_gene: TRBD2; CDR3aa: CASRTGGSSYEQYF; CDR3nt: TGTGCCAGCAGAACCGGGGGGAGCTCCTACGAGCAGTACTTC
j_gene: TRBJ1-5; v_gene: TRBV28; d_gene: .; CDR3aa: CASSLTGTNQPQHF; CDR3nt: TGTGCCAGCAGTTTGACAGGTACCAATCAGCCCCAGCATTTT
j_gene: TRBJ2-1; v_gene: TRBV6-5; d_gene: .; CDR3aa: CASSYFPGDRRFF; CDR3nt: TGTGCCAGCAGTTACTTCCCGGGTGATCGTCGGTTCTTC
j_gene: TRBJ2-7; v_gene: TRBV28; d_gene: .; CDR3aa: CASSTDSGTLSGEQYF; CDR3nt: TGTGCCAGCAGTACGGATTCCGGGACTCTATCGGGCGAGCAGTACTTC
j_gene: TRBJ1-2; v_gene: TRBV29-1; d_gene: .; CDR3aa: CSVLERSHYGYTF; CDR3nt: TGCAGCGTGCTTGAGAGGAGTCACTATGGCTACACCTTC
j_gene: TRBJ1-1; v_gene: TRBV5-1; d_gene: TRBD1; CDR3aa: CASSLGTGYTEAFF; CDR3nt: TGCGCCAGCAGCCTGGGGACAGGGTACACTGAAGCTTTCTTT
j_gene: TRBJ1-2; v_gene: TRBV18; d_gene: .; CDR3aa: CASSIQGFSYGYTF; CDR3nt: TGTGCCAGCTCTATTCAGGGGTTTAGCTATGGCTACACCTTC
j_gene: TRBJ1-1; v_gene: TRBV7-9; d_gene: .; CDR3aa: CASSLIPGVNTEAFF; CDR3nt: TGTGCCAGCAGCTTAATACCGGGAGTGAACACTGAAGCTTTCTTT
j_gene: TRBJ1-6; v_gene: TRBV6-1; d_gene: .; CDR3aa: CASSDQGKDNSPLHF; CDR3nt: TGTGCCAGCAGCGACCAGGGTAAAGATAATTCACCCCTCCACTTT
j_gene: TRBJ2-7; v_gene: TRBV11-2; d_gene: TRBD1; CDR3aa: CASSLVGQGDGYEQYF; CDR3nt: TGTGCCAGCAGCTTAGTGGGACAGGGGGATGGCTACGAGCAGTACTTC
j_gene: TRBJ1-4; v_gene: TRBV5-6; d_gene: .; CDR3aa: CASSLKTLVPEKLFF; CDR3nt: TGTGCCAGCAGCTTGAAAACTTTGGTCCCTGAAAAACTGTTTTTT
j_gene: TRBJ1-5; v_gene: TRBV2; d_gene: TRBD1; CDR3aa: CASSQGGNPQHF; CDR3nt: TGTGCCAGCAGTCAGGGGGGAAATCCCCAGCATTTT
j_gene: TRBJ2-7; v_gene: TRBV4-1; d_gene: .; CDR3aa: CASSRLPGQGNEQYF; CDR3nt: TGCGCCAGCAGCCGACTACCGGGACAAGGGAACGAGCAGTACTTC
j_gene: TRBJ2-1; v_gene: TRBV5-6; d_gene: TRBD2; CDR3aa: CASSWVGGGLGNEQFF; CDR3nt: TGTGCCAGCAGCTGGGTTGGGGGAGGGCTAGGAAATGAGCAGTTCTTC
j_gene: TRBJ1-1; v_gene: TRBV5-1; d_gene: .; CDR3aa: CASSSGQLMNTEAFF; CDR3nt: TGCGCCAGCAGCTCCGGACAGCTCATGAACACTGAAGCTTTCTTT
j_gene: TRBJ1-5; v_gene: TRBV7-9; d_gene: .; CDR3aa: CASSEQGLSNQPQHF; CDR3nt: TGTGCCAGCAGCGAACAGGGACTAAGCAATCAGCCCCAGCATTTT
j_gene: TRBJ2-7; v_gene: TRBV12-5; d_gene: TRBD1; CDR3aa: CASAEGAGASYEQYF; CDR3nt: TGTGCTAGTGCCGAGGGGGCAGGGGCTTCCTACGAGCAGTACTTC
j_gene: TRBJ2-1; v_gene: TRBV5-1; d_gene: TRBD1; CDR3aa: CASGYRDRNNEQFF; CDR3nt: TGCGCCAGCGGTTATAGGGACAGAAACAATGAGCAGTTCTTC
j_gene: TRBJ2-3; v_gene: TRBV5-1; d_gene: .; CDR3aa: CASSPPTLAETDTQYF; CDR3nt: TGCGCCAGCAGCCCACCAACCTTAGCGGAAACAGATACGCAGTATTTT
j_gene: TRBJ1-2; v_gene: TRBV28; d_gene: .; CDR3aa: CAIPNKGIYGYTF; CDR3nt: TGTGCCATCCCCAACAAGGGGATCTATGGCTACACCTTC
j_gene: TRBJ1-1; v_gene: TRBV7-9; d_gene: .; CDR3aa: CASRSQGDGNTEAFF; CDR3nt: TGTGCCAGCAGATCACAGGGCGATGGGAACACTGAAGCTTTCTTT
j_gene: TRBJ1-2; v_gene: TRBV5-6; d_gene: TRBD1; CDR3aa: CASSPGDSYGYTF; CDR3nt: TGTGCCAGCAGCCCGGGGGACAGCTATGGCTACACCTTC
j_gene: TRBJ2-3; v_gene: TRBV5-6; d_gene: TRBD1; CDR3aa: CASSLDRGRTDTQYF; CDR3nt: TGTGCCAGCAGCTTAGACAGGGGGCGGACAGATACGCAGTATTTT
j_gene: TRBJ2-2; v_gene: TRBV28; d_gene: TRBD2; CDR3aa: CASSSWTSGRAYHTGELFF; CDR3nt: TGTGCCAGCAGTTCATGGACTAGCGGGAGGGCCTATCACACCGGGGAGCTGTTTTTT
j_gene: TRBJ2-3; v_gene: TRBV14; d_gene: .; CDR3aa: CASSTGDTQYF; CDR3nt: TGTGCCAGCAGTACTGGAGATACGCAGTATTTT
j_gene: TRBJ2-1; v_gene: TRBV29-1; d_gene: .; CDR3aa: CSTEGGTYSYNEQFF; CDR3nt: TGCAGCACAGAAGGGGGAACCTACTCCTACAATGAGCAGTTCTTC
j_gene: TRBJ2-3; v_gene: TRBV7-3; d_gene: TRBD1; CDR3aa: CASSLSPGGVDTQYF; CDR3nt: TGTGCCAGCAGCTTATCCCCAGGGGGCGTAGATACGCAGTATTTT
j_gene: TRBJ1-2; v_gene: TRBV5-4; d_gene: TRBD1; CDR3aa: CASSRDRVSNYGYTF; CDR3nt: TGTGCCAGCAGCCGGGACAGGGTATCTAACTATGGCTACACCTTC
j_gene: TRBJ1-2; v_gene: TRBV30; d_gene: .; CDR3aa: CAFGGRNYGYTF; CDR3nt: TGTGCCTTCGGGGGGCGGAACTATGGCTACACCTTC
j_gene: TRBJ2-7; v_gene: TRBV6-5; d_gene: .; CDR3aa: CASSPRLARPYEQYF; CDR3nt: TGTGCCAGCAGTCCCCGCCTAGCGAGACCCTACGAGCAGTACTTC
j_gene: TRBJ2-7; v_gene: TRBV6-1; d_gene: .; CDR3aa: CASSGDDRYEQYF; CDR3nt: TGTGCCAGCAGTGGAGATGATCGGTACGAGCAGTACTTC
j_gene: TRBJ1-2; v_gene: TRBV28; d_gene: .; CDR3aa: CASSSPGYGYTF; CDR3nt: TGTGCCAGCAGTTCTCCAGGCTATGGCTACACCTTC
j_gene: TRBJ2-5; v_gene: TRBV18; d_gene: TRBD2; CDR3aa: CASSPSGAGETQYF; CDR3nt: TGTGCCAGCTCACCAAGCGGGGCGGGGGAGACCCAGTACTTC
j_gene: TRBJ2-7; v_gene: TRBV7-2; d_gene: TRBD2; CDR3aa: CASSLGLAGAWAYEQYF; CDR3nt: TGTGCCAGCAGCTTGGGACTAGCGGGAGCCTGGGCCTACGAGCAGTACTTC
j_gene: TRBJ2-7; v_gene: TRBV4-3; d_gene: TRBD2; CDR3aa: CASTVQAGSSYEQYF; CDR3nt: TGCGCCAGCACCGTCCAAGCGGGATCCTCCTACGAGCAGTACTTC
j_gene: TRBJ1-1; v_gene: TRBV5-8; d_gene: TRBD1; CDR3aa: CASSLEGTGIEAFF; CDR3nt: TGTGCCAGCAGCTTGGAGGGGACAGGGATTGAAGCTTTCTTT
j_gene: TRBJ2-5; v_gene: TRBV5-1; d_gene: TRBD1; CDR3aa: CASSPRQGAGETQYF; CDR3nt: TGCGCCAGCAGCCCAAGACAGGGGGCAGGGGAGACCCAGTACTTC
j_gene: TRBJ2-7; v_gene: TRBV27; d_gene: TRBD2; CDR3aa: CASSHLTGTRSGEQYF; CDR3nt: TGTGCCAGCAGTCATCTTACCGGGACTAGGTCGGGAGAGCAGTACTTC
j_gene: TRBJ2-1; v_gene: TRBV7-3; d_gene: TRBD2; CDR3aa: CASSLAGGPNNEQFF; CDR3nt: TGTGCCAGCAGTTTAGCGGGAGGGCCTAACAATGAGCAGTTCTTC
j_gene: TRBJ1-5; v_gene: TRBV6-1; d_gene: TRBD1; CDR3aa: CASSGDSAGNQPQHF; CDR3nt: TGTGCCAGCAGTGGGGACAGCGCCGGCAATCAGCCCCAGCATTTT
j_gene: TRBJ2-1; v_gene: TRBV10-3; d_gene: .; CDR3aa: CAISVPVASDEQFF; CDR3nt: TGTGCCATCAGTGTCCCAGTCGCAAGCGATGAGCAGTTCTTC
j_gene: TRBJ1-5; v_gene: TRBV28; d_gene: .; CDR3aa: CASSSGQPQHF; CDR3nt: TGTGCCAGCAGTTCAGGACAGCCCCAGCATTTT
j_gene: TRBJ2-3; v_gene: TRBV5-1; d_gene: TRBD1; CDR3aa: CASSLKAGGFGDTQYF; CDR3nt: TGCGCCAGCAGCTTGAAGGCAGGGGGCTTTGGAGATACGCAGTATTTT
j_gene: TRBJ2-7; v_gene: TRBV7-9; d_gene: TRBD1; CDR3aa: CASSSPPGTGGYEQYF; CDR3nt: TGTGCCAGCAGCTCTCCACCCGGGACAGGGGGCTACGAGCAGTACTTC
j_gene: TRBJ1-1; v_gene: TRBV9; d_gene: TRBD1; CDR3aa: CASSPGHPGQLNTEAFF; CDR3nt: TGTGCCAGCAGCCCCGGTCATCCGGGACAGCTGAACACTGAAGCTTTCTTT